This T cell receptor beta chain was identified during a study of vaccination and CD4 T cells after COVID-19 (dated by TCRdb to between 2021 and 2024). At the level of the whole study: SARS-CoV-2 positivity had been established in the convalescent patients by nasal swab PCR, and mild disease was recorded in about 9 of these patients and severe disease in one. In the convalescent cohort there were six males and four females, among whom were two Hispanic individuals, seven Caucasians, two Asians and one multiracial person. As controls, cultures received a CEFX viral epitope pool (the positive control), an HIV-1 Nef peptide pool (the negative control), or no peptide at all. Post-vaccine blood samples were taken a median of around 68 days after the second vaccine dose, with a range of 14 to 241 days. Each participant got two doses of either the Pfizer-BioNTech BNT162b2 vaccine (n=8) or the Moderna mRNA-1273 vaccine (n=2). Post-COVID blood samples were collected from convalescent patients a median of around 100 days after diagnosis, with a range of about 30 to 170 days. In around ten COVID-19 convalescent patients and a handful of infection-naive healthy vaccine recipients, the spike-specific CD4+ TCR repertoire before mRNA vaccination was compared with the repertoire after mRNA vaccination. Overlapping spike peptide pools from SARS-CoV-2 and from the common cold coronaviruses HCoV-NL63, HCoV-OC43 and HCoV-229E were used as culture stimuli. What the research found in general, with its limitations: Relatively few convalescent patients were included in the study, and early timepoints after natural infection were not analyzed. In convalescent patients, nearly all vaccine-specific clones (304 of 307) were found to be mono-reactive for SARS-CoV-2 spike rather than cross-reactive with common cold coronaviruses. The median number of SARS-CoV-2-reactive clonotypes rose from 20 to 25 after infection to about 40 after vaccination, but the change was not significant. Among the post-vaccine SARS-CoV-2-reactive clones in convalescent patients, a median about 89% showed up only after vaccination, which suggests vaccine-specific priming.

The germline ends are 14 bases apart after V is trimmed by 0 bases and J by 1 base. The CDR3 spans 17 residues, from the cysteine through the phenylalanine. Only the CDR3 DNA is retained, 51 bases long and in frame from the first base. From a lookup of the germline V gene, CDR1 and CDR2 are LGHNA and YNFKEQ. With respect to this clonotype: Its cognate antigen has yet to be identified. No much larger clone is present one base from it, and per-base qualities are unavailable.

Receptors were amplified or captured by PCR. DNA from cultured CD4+ T cells was subjected to TCR sequencing with the Oncomine TCR Beta short-read assay at the Johns Hopkins FTIC core. The QIAamp micro DNA kit was used to extract genomic DNA from the cultured CD4+ T cells. The Oncomine TCR Beta libraries from cultured CD4+ T cells were pooled using unique dual indexes and then sequenced on an Illumina iSeq 100. Concerning the study's data processing: Non-productive sequences were removed, and CDR3s that did not start with C, did not end with F or W, or were shorter than 7 amino acids were discarded. Antigen-specific clonotypes were identified with the MANAFEST web application by comparing peptide-stimulated wells with reference and other culture wells. For a clone to be called positive, the clone needed an FDR below 0.05, an odds ratio above 5, and a productive frequency above 0.1% in at least two of three replicate wells. A clonotype was classed as cross-reactive if the clonotype showed significant expansion both in SARS-CoV-2 spike wells and in at least one common cold coronavirus spike condition. Levenshtein distances (stringdist) and unrooted phylogenetic trees (ape) in R version 3.6.1 were used to assess CDR3 homology. TCRdb handled the public reads itself, with Q25 trimming in fastp and clone calling in MiXCR, and kept productive beta chains. Entries that share a CDR3 protein sequence are merged under the most common genes and DNA. The V and J calls here are based on TCRdb, not the publication. The sample table holds 20,000 to 25,000 distinct CDR3 sequences, of which roughly 45% were seen once. The ten largest make up approximately 12% of the sample.

The sample's treatment or condition, from its label and the paper: roughly 10-day PBMC culture with coronavirus spike peptide pools or control peptides (ViraFEST assay). The ViraFEST assay, used in the study, expanded antigen-specific T cells with peptide pools and then identified the expanded clonotypes through TCR sequencing. The convalescent patients' positive SARS-CoV-2 PCR tests were from March to December 2020, which was before the Alpha, Beta and Delta variants emerged in the United States. PBMCs were cultured at two million per well in IMDM supplemented with roughly 5.2% human AB serum and around 10 IU/ml IL-2, with 10 ug/ml peptide pools added. On days 3 and 7, half of the culture medium was replaced with fresh IL-2-containing medium. After about nine days of culture, CD4+ T cells were isolated by negative selection with the EasySep CD4+ T cell isolation kit. PBMCs were separated from whole blood using Ficoll-Paque Plus gradient centrifugation and then either used fresh or cryopreserved at -140C. Each culture condition was generally run in triplicate wells.

The rearranged segments are TRBV4-2 and TRBJ2-3, and TRBD2 may be the D gene, going by 5 matching bases. The sequenced sample consisted of CD4+ T cells from blood, cultured in vitro. The TCR was taken from a human donor who had recovered from COVID-19. The DNA sequence is given as TGTGCCAGCAGCCAAGATTCCAGCGGACGAGGCACAGATACGCAGTATTTT. Translated, it gives CASSQDSSGRGTDTQYF.